This TCR beta chain was recorded in a study of blood T cell repertoires in COVID-19. Study context: Samples of COVID-19 (acute and convalescent) were obtained from the United States, Italy and Spain. T cells, B-cell-depleted T cells, or PBMCs provided the cDNA or gDNA that served as material.

Methods used by the authors: Estimates of nucleated cell counts were drawn from the amplification of reference gene primers. The data were produced by immunoSEQ multiplex PCR, yet TCRdb's version contains in-frame clones alone and is incomplete. That table gives V, J and clone size, and the DNA gave D and trimming. The sample lists 110,000 or so clones, more than 75% occurring once. The CDR3 spans 15 residues. From germline, CDR1 is SGHDT and CDR2 YYEEEE. With 3 bases removed from V and 4 bases from J, the gap between germline ends came to 14 bases. Sequences were obtained from peripheral blood. The source is a man aged 35-49 years with acute or convalescent COVID-19. The rearrangement uses TRBV5-6 and TRBJ1-5, with a tentative D call TRBD1 (6 bases). In DNA, the CDR3 is TGTGCCAGCAGCTGGGGACACGGTGGGAATCAGCCCCAGCATTTT. It specifies CASSWGHGGNQPQHF.